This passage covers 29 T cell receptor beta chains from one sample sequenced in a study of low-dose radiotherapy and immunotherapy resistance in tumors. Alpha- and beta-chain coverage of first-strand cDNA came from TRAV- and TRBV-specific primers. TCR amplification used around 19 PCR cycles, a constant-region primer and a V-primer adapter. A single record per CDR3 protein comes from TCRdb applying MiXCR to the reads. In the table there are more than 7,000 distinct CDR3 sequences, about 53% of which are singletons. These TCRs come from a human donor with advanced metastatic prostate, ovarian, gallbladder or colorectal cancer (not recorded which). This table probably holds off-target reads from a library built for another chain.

The DNA of the CDR3 is TGTGCCAGCAACCTCAGGCTGCCCGGGGAGCTGTTTTTT. The encoded protein is CASNLRLPGELFF. This chain uses TRBV25-1 with TRBJ2-2; D call uncertain. The CDR3 length is 13 residues. V shed 7 bases and J shed 6 bases, with 12 bases lying between them. Germline V CDR1 and CDR2: MGHDK, SYGVNS.

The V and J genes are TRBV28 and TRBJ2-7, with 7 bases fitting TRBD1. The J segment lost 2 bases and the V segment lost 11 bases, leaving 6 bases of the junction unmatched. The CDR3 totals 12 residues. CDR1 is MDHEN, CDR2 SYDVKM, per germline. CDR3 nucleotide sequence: TGTGCCGCACAGGGGTCAGCCTACGAGCAGTACTTC. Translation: CAAQGSAYEQYF.

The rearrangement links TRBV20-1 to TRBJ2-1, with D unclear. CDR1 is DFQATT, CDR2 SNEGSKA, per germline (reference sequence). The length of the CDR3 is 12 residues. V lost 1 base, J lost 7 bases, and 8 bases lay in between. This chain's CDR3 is CSARVLRNEQFF. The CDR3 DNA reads TGCAGTGCTAGAGTACTGAGGAATGAGCAGTTCTTC.

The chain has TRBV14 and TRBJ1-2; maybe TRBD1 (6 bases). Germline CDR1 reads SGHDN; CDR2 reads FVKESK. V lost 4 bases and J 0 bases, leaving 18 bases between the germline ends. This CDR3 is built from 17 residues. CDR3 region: CASSPGVRGSPNYGYTF. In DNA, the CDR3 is TGTGCCAGCAGCCCAGGTGTCAGGGGCTCCCCTAACTATGGCTACACCTTC.

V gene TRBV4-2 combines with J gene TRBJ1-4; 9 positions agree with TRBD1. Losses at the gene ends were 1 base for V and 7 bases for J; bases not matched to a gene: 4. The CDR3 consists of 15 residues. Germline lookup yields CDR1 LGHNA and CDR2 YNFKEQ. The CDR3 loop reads CASSQVGTGSEKLFF. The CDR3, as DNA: TGTGCCAGCAGCCAAGTAGGGACAGGGTCTGAAAAACTGTTTTTT.

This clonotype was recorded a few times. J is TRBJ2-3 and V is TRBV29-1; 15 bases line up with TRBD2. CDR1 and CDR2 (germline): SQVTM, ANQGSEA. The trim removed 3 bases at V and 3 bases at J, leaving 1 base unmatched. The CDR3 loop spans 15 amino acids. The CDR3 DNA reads TGCAGCGTTGATGGGACTAGCGGGAGGACAGATACGCAGTATTTT. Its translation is CSVDGTSGRTDTQYF.

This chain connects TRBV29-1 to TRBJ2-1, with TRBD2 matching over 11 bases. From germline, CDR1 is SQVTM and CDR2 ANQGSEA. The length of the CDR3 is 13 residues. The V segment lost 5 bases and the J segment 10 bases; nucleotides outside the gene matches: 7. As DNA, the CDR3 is TGCAGCGTTTATAGCGGGGGGGCAAGGGAGCAGTTCTTC. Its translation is CSVYSGGAREQFF.

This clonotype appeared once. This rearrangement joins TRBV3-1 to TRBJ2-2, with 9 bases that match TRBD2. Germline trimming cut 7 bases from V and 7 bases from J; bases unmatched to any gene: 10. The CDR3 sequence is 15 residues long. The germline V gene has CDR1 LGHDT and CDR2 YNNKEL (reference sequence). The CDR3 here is CASTTGTSNGGELFF. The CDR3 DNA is TGTGCCAGCACCACCGGGACTAGCAACGGCGGGGAGCTGTTTTTT.

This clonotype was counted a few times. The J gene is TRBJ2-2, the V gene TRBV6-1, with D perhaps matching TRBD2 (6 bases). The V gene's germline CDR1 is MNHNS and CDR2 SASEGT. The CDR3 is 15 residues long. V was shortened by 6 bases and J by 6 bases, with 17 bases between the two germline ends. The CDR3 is CASSAEGPGPGELFF. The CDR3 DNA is TGTGCCAGCAGCGCGGAGGGTCCAGGGCCCGGGGAGCTGTTTTTT.

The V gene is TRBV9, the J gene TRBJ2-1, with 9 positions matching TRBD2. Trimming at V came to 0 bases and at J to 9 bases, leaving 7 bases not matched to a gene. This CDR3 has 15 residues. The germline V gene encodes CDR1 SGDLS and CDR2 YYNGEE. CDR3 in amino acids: CASSVEGTSSGEQFF. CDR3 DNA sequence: TGTGCCAGCAGCGTAGAGGGGACTAGCAGCGGTGAGCAGTTCTTC.

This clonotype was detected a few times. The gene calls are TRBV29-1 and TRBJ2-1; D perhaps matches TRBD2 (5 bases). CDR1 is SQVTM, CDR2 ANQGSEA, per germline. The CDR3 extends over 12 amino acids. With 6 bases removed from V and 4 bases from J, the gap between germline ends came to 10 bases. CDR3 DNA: TGCAGCGTCGATCTAGCTTACAATGAGCAGTTCTTC. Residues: CSVDLAYNEQFF.

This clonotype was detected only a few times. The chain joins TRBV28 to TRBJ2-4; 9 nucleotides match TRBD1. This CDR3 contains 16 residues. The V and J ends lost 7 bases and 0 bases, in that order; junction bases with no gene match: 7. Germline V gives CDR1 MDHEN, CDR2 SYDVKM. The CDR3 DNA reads TGTGCCAGCACCAAGACAGGGGGTTTAGCCAAAAACATTCAGTACTTC. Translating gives CASTKTGGLAKNIQYF.

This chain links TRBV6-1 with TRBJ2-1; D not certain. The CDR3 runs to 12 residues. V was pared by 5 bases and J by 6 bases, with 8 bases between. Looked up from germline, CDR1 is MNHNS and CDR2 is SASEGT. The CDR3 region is CASSLFGNEQFF. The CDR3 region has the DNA TGTGCCAGCAGTTTATTCGGCAATGAGCAGTTCTTC.

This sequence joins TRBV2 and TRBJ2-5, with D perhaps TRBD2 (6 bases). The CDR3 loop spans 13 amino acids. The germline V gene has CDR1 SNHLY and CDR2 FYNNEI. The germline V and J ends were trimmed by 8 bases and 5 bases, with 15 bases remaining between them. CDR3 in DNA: TGTGCCAGCGGGGGGAATCTACGCGAGACCCAGTACTTC. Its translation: CASGGNLRETQYF.

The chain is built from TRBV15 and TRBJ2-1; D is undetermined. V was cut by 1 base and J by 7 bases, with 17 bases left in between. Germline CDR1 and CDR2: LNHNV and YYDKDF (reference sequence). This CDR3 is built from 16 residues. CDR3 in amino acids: CATSRATFPTRNEQFF. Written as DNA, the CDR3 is TGTGCCACCAGCAGAGCCACCTTCCCCACGCGTAATGAGCAGTTCTTC.

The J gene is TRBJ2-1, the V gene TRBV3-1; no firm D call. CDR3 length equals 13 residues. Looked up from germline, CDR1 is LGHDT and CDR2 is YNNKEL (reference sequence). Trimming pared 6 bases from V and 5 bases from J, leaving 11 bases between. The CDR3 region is CASSSRIDNEQFF. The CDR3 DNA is TGTGCCAGCAGTAGCCGGATTGACAATGAGCAGTTCTTC.

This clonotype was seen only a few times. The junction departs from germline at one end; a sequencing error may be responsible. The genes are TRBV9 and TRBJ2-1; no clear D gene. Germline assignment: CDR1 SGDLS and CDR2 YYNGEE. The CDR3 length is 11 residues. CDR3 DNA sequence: TGTGCCAGCAGCCCTTTGGGTGAGCAGTTTTTC. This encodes CASSPLGEQFF.

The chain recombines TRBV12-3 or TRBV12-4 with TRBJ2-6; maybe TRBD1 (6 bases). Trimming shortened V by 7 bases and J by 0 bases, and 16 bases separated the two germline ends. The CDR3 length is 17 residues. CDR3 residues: CASTRTAARSGANVLTF. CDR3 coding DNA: TGTGCCAGCACCCGGACAGCCGCCCGCTCTGGGGCCAACGTCCTGACTTTC.

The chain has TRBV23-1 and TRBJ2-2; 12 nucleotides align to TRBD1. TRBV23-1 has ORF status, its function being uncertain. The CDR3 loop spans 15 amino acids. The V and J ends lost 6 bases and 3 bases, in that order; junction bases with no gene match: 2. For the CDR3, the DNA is TGCGCCAGCAGACGGGACAGGGGGCACACCGGGGAGCTGTTTTTT. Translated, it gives CASRRDRGHTGELFF.

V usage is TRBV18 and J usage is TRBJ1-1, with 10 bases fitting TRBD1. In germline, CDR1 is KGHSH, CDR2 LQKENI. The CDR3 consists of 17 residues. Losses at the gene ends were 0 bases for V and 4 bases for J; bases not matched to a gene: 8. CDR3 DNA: TGTGCCAGCTCACCACCGTCGACAGGGGGCTTAGTCACTGAAGCTTTCTTT. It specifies CASSPPSTGGLVTEAFF.

CDR3 nucleotide sequence: TGCGCCAGCAGCGAGGGTAGGGACACCGGGGAGCTGTTTTTT. Its translation: CASSEGRDTGELFF. The chain uses TRBV5-1 and TRBJ2-2, with a possible D match to TRBD2 (5 bases). The CDR3 sequence is 14 residues long. Germline V gives CDR1 SGHRS, CDR2 YFSETQ. The germline V and J ends were trimmed by 4 bases and 3 bases, with 10 bases remaining between them.

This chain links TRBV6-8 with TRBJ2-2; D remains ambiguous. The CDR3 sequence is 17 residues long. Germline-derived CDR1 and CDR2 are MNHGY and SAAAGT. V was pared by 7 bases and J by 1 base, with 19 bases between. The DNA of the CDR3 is TGTGCCAGCACGGGCTGGAGCGCCATAAAGAACACCGGGGAGCTGTTTTTT. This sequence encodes CASTGWSAIKNTGELFF.

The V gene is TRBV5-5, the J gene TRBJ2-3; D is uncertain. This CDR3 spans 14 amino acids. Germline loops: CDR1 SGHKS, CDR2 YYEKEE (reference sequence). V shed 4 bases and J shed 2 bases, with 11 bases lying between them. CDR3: CASSMSPNTDTQYF. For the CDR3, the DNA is TGTGCCAGCAGCATGTCCCCCAACACAGATACGCAGTATTTT.

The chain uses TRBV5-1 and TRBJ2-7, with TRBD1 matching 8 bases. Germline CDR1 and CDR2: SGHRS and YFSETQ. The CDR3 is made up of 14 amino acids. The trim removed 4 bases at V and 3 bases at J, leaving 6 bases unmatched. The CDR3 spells CASSREDRDYEQYF. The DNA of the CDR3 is TGCGCCAGCAGCAGAGAGGACAGGGACTACGAGCAGTACTTC.

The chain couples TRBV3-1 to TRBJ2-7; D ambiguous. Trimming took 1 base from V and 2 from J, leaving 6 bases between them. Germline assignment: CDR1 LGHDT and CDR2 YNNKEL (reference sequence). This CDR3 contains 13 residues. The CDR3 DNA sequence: TGTGCCAGCAGCCAAGGACCAGCCTACGAGCAGTACTTC. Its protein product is CASSQGPAYEQYF.

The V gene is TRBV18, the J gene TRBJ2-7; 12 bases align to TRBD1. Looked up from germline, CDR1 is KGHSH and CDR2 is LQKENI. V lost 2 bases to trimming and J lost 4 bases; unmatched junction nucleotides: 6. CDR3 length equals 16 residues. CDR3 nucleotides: TGTGCCAGCTCACCAAGGCAGGGACAGGGGGCGTACGAGCAGTACTTC. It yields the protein CASSPRQGQGAYEQYF.

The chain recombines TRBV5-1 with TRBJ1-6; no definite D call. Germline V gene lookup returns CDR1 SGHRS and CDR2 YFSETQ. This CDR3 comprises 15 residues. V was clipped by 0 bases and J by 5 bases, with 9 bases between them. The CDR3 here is CASSLGPGDNSPLHF. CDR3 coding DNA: TGCGCCAGCAGCTTGGGGCCCGGTGATAATTCACCCCTCCACTTT.

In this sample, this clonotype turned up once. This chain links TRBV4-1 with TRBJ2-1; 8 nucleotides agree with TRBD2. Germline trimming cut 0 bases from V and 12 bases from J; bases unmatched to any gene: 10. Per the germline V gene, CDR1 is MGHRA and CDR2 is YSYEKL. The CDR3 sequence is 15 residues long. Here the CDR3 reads CASSQEPRGGEVQFF. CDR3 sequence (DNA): TGCGCCAGCAGCCAAGAACCCCGGGGGGGGGAGGTGCAGTTCTTC.

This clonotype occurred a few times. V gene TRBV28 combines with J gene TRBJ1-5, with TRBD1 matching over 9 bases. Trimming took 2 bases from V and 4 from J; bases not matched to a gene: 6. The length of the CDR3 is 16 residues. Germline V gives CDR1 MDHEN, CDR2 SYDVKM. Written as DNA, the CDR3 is TGTGCCAGCAGTTTAGGGTTGGGACAGGGAAATCAGCCCCAGCATTTT. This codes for CASSLGLGQGNQPQHF.